The 7 T cell receptor beta chains given below trace back to one sample, sequenced in a study of T cell responses to AZD1222 COVID-19 vaccine (dated by TCRdb to about 2021). Library creation used the immunoSEQ multiplex PCR assay. What TCRdb holds here is the immuneACCESS table cut down to in-frame rearrangements. Part of the clones is not present; checked against another copy, under half of the missing clones reflect an unresolved V gene, and the others are unexplained. The sample table holds 150,000 or so clones, of which roughly 92% were seen once. 5.1% of the sample is in the top ten clones. The intended sense of this specimen's time point label: about 28 days (+/-7) after the second vaccine dose. The starting material was peripheral blood, obtained 28 days after the second AZD1222 dose. All receptors derive from an adult who received the AZD1222 COVID-19 vaccine.

V usage is TRBV28 and J usage is TRBJ2-1; no reliable D call. The CDR3 runs 13 residues. Trimming shortened V by 4 bases and J by 9 bases, and 13 bases separated the two germline ends. Germline values: CDR1 MDHEN, CDR2 SYDVKM. The CDR3 sequence: CASSWKVGAEQFF. The CDR3, as DNA: TGTGCCAGCAGTTGGAAAGTGGGTGCTGAGCAGTTCTTC.

This chain joins TRBV5-1 and TRBJ2-3, with D maybe TRBD2 (6 bases). Germline CDR1 is SGHRS and CDR2 is YFSETQ. V was cut by 4 bases and J by 4 bases, with 25 bases left in between. The length of the CDR3 is 18 residues. CDR3 protein: CASSLPLLADQTPDTQYF. The CDR3 DNA follows: TGCGCCAGCAGCCTCCCCTTATTAGCGGACCAGACCCCAGATACGCAGTATTTT.

J is TRBJ2-1 and V is TRBV12-5; no clear D gene. This CDR3 spans 12 amino acids. V shed 1 base and J shed 5 bases, with 3 bases lying between them. CDR1 is LGHNT and CDR2 is FRNRAP in the germline V gene. The CDR3 sequence is CASGLADNEQFF. As DNA, the CDR3 is TGTGCTAGTGGTTTGGCTGACAATGAGCAGTTCTTC.

The genes are TRBV7-9 and TRBJ2-1; TRBD2 might be the D (5 bases). Deletions cut 4 bases from V and 1 base from J, with 11 bases between. In germline, CDR1 is SEHNR, CDR2 FQNEAQ (reference sequence). The CDR3 loop spans 15 amino acids. The CDR3 protein is CASSSKRPSYNEQFF. In DNA form, the CDR3 reads TGTGCCAGCAGCTCAAAGCGGCCGTCCTACAATGAGCAGTTCTTC.

The chain carries TRBV4-1 and TRBJ1-3; D unresolved. The CDR3 sequence is 16 residues long. Per the germline V gene, CDR1 is MGHRA and CDR2 is YSYEKL. V lost 1 base to trimming and J lost 0 bases, with 10 bases between them. The CDR3 sequence is CASSQGWGYSGNTIYF. CDR3 DNA: TGCGCCAGCAGCCAAGGTTGGGGTTACTCTGGAAACACCATATATTTT.

The rearrangement links TRBV3-1 (or the pseudogene TRBV3-2) to TRBJ2-2, with 14 bases identical to TRBD2. CDR3 length: 17 amino acids. The germline V gene encodes CDR1 LGHDT and CDR2 YNNKEL (reference sequence). The ends lost 5 bases at V and 7 bases at J; junction bases unmatched: 9. CDR3 sequence: CASSATSGRALSGELFF. CDR3 in DNA: TGTGCCAGCAGCGCGACTAGCGGGAGGGCTTTGAGCGGGGAGCTGTTTTTT.

Here the CDR3 reads CASSTGTSGTDTQYF. CDR3 in DNA: TGTGCCAGCAGTACCGGGACTAGCGGTACAGATACGCAGTATTTT. V gene TRBV6-2 or TRBV6-3 combines with J gene TRBJ2-3; 11 nucleotides line up with TRBD2. There are 15 residues in the CDR3. The V gene's germline CDR1 is MNHEY and CDR2 SVGEGT. V gave up 5 bases and J gave up 3 bases; unmatched junction bases: 4.